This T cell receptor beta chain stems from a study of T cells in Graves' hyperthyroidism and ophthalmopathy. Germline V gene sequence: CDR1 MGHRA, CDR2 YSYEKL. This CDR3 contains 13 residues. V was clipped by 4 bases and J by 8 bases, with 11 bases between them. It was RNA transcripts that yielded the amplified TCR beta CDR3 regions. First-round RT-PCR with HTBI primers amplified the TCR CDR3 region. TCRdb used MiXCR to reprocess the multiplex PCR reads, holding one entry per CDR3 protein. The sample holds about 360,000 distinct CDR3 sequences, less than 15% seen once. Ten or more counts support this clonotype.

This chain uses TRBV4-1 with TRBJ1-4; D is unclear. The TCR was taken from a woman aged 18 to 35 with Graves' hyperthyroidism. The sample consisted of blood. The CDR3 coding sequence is TGCGCCAGCAGCCCCGTAATAGGAGAAAAACTGTTTTTT. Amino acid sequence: CASSPVIGEKLFF.